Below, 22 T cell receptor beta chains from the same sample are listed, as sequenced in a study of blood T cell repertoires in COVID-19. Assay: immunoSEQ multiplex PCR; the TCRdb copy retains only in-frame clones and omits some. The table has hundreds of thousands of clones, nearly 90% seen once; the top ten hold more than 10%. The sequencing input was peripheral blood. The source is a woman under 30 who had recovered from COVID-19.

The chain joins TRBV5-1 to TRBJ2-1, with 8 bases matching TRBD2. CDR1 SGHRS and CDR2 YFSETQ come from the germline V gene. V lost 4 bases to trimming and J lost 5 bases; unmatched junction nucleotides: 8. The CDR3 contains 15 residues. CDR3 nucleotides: TGCGCCAGCAGCCTGCCAGCGGGAGTCGACAATGAGCAGTTCTTC. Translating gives CASSLPAGVDNEQFF.

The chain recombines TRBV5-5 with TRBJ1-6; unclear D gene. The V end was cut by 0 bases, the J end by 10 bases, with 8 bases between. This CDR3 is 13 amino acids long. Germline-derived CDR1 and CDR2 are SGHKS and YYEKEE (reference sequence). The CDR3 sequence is CASSLDIPSPLHF. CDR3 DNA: TGTGCCAGCAGCTTGGATATCCCCTCACCCCTCCACTTT.

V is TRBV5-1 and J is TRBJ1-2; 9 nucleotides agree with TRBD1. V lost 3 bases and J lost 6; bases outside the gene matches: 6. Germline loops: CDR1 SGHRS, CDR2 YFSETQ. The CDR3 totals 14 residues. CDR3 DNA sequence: TGCGCCAGCAGCTCATTACAGGGGGCGGATGGCTACACCTTC. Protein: CASSSLQGADGYTF.

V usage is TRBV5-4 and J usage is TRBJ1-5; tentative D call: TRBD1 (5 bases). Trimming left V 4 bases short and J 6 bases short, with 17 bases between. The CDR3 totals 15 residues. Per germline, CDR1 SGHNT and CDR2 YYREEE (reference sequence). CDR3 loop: CASSPEIGQGQPQHF. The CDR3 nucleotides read TGTGCCAGCAGCCCGGAGATAGGGCAGGGTCAGCCCCAGCATTTT.

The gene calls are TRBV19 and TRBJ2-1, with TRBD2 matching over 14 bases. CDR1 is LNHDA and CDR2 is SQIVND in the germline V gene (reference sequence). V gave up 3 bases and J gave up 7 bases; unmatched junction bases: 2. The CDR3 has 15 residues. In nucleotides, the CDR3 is TGTGCCAGTAGTATGGGACTAGCGGGGGATAATGAGCAGTTCTTC. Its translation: CASSMGLAGDNEQFF.

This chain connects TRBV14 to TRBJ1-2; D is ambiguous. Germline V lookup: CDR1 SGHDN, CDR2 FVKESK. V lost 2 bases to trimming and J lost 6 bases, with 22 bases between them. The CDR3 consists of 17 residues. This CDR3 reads CASSQIQEENQSDGYTF. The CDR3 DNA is TGTGCCAGCAGCCAAATCCAGGAAGAAAATCAATCGGATGGCTACACCTTC.

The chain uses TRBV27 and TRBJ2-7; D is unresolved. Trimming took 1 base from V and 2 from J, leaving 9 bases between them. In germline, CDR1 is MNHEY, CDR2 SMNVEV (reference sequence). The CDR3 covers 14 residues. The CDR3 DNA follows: TGTGCCAGCAGTTTATTCGGTCCGGCCTACGAGCAGTACTTC. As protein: CASSLFGPAYEQYF.

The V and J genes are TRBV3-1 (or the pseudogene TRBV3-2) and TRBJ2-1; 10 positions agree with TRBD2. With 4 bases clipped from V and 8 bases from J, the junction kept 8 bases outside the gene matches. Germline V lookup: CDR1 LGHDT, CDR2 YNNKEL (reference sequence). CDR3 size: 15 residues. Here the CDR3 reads CASSRGTSDRHEQFF. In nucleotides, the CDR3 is TGTGCCAGCAGCCGAGGGACTAGCGATCGGCATGAGCAGTTCTTC.

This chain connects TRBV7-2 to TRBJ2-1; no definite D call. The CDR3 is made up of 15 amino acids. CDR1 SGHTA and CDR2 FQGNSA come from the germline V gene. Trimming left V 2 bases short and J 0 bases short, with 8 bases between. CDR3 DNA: TGTGCCAGCAGCTTAATTATCCCCTCCTACAATGAGCAGTTCTTC. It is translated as CASSLIIPSYNEQFF.

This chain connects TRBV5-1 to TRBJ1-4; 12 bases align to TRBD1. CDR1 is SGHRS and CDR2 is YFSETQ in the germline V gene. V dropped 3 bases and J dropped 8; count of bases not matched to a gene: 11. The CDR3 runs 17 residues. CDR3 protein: CASSSMGQGAPREKLFF. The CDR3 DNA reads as TGCGCCAGCAGCTCGATGGGACAGGGGGCGCCTCGGGAAAAACTGTTTTTT.

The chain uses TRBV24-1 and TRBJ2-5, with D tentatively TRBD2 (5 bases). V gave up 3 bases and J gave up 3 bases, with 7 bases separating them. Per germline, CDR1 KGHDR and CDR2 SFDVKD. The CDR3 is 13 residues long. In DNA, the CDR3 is TGTGCCACCAGTGATGGAGGAAAAGAGACCCAGTACTTC. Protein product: CATSDGGKETQYF.

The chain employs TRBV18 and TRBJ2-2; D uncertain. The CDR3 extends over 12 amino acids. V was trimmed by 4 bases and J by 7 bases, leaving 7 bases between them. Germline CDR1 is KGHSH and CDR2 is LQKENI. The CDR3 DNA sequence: TGTGCCAGCTCACAAACAGTCGGGGAGCTGTTTTTT. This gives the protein CASSQTVGELFF. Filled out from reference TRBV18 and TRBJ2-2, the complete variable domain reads NAGVMQNPRHLVRRRGQEARLRCSPMKGHSHVYWYRQLPEEGLKFMVYLQKENIIDESGMPKERFSAEFPKEGPSILRIQQVVRGDSAAYFCASSQTVGELFFGEGSRLTVL.

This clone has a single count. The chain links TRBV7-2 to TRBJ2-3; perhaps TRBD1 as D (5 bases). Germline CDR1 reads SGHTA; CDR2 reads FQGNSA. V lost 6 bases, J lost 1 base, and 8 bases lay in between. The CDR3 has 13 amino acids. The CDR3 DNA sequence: TGTGCCAGCAGGGAAGGGGGCACAGATACGCAGTATTTT. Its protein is CASREGGTDTQYF.

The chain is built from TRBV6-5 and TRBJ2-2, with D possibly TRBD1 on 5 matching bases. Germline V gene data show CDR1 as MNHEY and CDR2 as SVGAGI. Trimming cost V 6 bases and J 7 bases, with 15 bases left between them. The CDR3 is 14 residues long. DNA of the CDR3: TGTGCCAGCAGAAGCCAGGGATCAGTCGGGGAGCTGTTTTTT. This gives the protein CASRSQGSVGELFF.

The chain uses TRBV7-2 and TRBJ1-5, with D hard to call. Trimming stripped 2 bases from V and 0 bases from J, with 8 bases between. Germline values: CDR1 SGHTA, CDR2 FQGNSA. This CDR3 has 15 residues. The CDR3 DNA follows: TGTGCCAGCAGCTTATGGCAGTATAGCAATCAGCCCCAGCATTTT. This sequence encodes CASSLWQYSNQPQHF. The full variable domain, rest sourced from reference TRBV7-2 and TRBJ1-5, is GAGVSQSPSNKVTEKGKDVELRCDPISGHTALYWYRQSLGQGLEFLIYFQGNSAPDKSGLPSDRFSAERTGGSVSTLTIQRTQQEDSAVYLCASSLWQYSNQPQHFGDGTRLSIL.

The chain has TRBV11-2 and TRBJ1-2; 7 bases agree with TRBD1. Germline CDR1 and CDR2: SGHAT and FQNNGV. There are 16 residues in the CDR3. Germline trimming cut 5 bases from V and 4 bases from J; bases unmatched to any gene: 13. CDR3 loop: CASSGGTVTAIYGYTF. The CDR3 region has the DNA TGTGCCAGCAGCGGGGGGACAGTTACGGCAATCTATGGCTACACCTTC.

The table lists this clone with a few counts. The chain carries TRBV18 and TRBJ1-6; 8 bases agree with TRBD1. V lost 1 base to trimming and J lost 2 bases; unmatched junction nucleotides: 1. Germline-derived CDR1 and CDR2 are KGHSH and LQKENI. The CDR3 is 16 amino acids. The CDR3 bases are TGTGCCAGCTCACCACGACAGGGGACCTATAATTCACCCCTCCACTTT. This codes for CASSPRQGTYNSPLHF.

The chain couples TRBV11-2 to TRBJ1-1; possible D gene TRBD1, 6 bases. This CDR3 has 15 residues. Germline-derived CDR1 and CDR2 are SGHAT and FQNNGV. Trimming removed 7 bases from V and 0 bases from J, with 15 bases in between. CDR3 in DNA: TGTGCCAGCACCTACGAAGGGACACTGAACACTGAAGCTTTCTTT. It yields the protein CASTYEGTLNTEAFF. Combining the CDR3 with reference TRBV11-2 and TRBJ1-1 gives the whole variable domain EAGVAQSPRYKIIEKRQSVAFWCNPISGHATLYWYQQILGQGPKLLIQFQNNGVVDDSQLPKDRFSAERLKGVDSTLKIQPAKLEDSAVYLCASTYEGTLNTEAFFGQGTRLTVV.

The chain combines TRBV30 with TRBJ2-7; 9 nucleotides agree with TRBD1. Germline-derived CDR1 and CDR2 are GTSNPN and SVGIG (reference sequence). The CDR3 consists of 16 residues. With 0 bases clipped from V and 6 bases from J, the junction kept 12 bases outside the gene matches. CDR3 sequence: CAWSVRRGTGSAEQYF. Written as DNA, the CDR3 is TGTGCCTGGAGTGTCCGCCGCGGGACAGGGAGCGCCGAGCAGTACTTC. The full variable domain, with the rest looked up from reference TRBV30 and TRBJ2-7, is SQTIHQWPATLVQPVGSPLSLECTVEGTSNPNLYWYRQAAGRGLQLLFYSVGIGQISSEVPQNLSASRPQDRQFILSSKKLLLSDSGFYLCAWSVRRGTGSAEQYFGPGTRLTVT.

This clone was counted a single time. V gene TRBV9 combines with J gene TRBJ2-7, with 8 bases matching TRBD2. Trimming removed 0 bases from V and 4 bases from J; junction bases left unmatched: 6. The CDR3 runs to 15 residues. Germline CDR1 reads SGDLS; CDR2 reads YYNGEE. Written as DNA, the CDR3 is TGTGCCAGCAGCGTAGTGGCGGGGGGTGAATACGAGCAGTACTTC. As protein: CASSVVAGGEYEQYF.

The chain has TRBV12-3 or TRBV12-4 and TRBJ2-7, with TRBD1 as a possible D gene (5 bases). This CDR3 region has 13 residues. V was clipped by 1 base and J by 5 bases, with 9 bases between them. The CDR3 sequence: CASSLGRAHEQYF. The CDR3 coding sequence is TGTGCCAGCAGTTTAGGCAGGGCCCACGAGCAGTACTTC.

The CDR3 reads CASSSQREAYNEQFF. The DNA of the CDR3 is TGTGCCAGCAGCAGCCAGCGGGAGGCCTACAATGAGCAGTTCTTC. J is TRBJ2-1 and V is TRBV7-3, with 9 bases identical to TRBD2. Germline V lookup: CDR1 SGHTA, CDR2 FQGTGA. The junction had 4 bases not matched to a gene; V was cut back by 5 bases and J by 2 bases. This CDR3 region has 15 residues.